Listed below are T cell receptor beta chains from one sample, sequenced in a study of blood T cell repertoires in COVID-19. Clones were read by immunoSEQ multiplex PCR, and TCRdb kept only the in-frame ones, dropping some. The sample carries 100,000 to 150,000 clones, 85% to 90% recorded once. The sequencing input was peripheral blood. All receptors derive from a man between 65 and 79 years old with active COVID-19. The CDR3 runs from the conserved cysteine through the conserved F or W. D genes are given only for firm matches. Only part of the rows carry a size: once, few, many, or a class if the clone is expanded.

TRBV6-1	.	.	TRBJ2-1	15	CASSEGTGFYNEQFF
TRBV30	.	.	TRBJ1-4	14	CAWSGGGVREKLFF
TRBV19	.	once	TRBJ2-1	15	CASSIFWSSYNEQFF
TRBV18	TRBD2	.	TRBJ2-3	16	CASSPKLAGVPDTQYF
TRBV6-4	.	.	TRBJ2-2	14	CASRKDSSTGELFF
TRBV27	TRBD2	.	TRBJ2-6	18	CASSSLAGMSSGANVLTF
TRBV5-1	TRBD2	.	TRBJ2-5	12	CASSFGTSGRNF
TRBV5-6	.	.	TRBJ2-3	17	CASSLLGASPFTDTQYF
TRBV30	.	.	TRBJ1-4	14	CAWSRNRVNEKLFF
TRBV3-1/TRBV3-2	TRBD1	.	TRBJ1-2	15	CASSKNRGPPYGYTF
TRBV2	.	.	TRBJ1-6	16	CASSGQATSYNSPLHF
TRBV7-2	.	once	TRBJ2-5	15	CASSLNAGEGETQYF
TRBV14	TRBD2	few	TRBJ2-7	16	CASSQGLPKAGYEQYF
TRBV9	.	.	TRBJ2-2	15	CASSPGGLNTGELFF
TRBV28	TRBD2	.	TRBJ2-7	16	CASSFPARQGGYEQYF
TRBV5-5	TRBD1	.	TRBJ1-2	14	CASSATGDGYGYTF
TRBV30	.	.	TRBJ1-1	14	CALGQGVLKTEAFF
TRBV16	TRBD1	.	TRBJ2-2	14	CASKDTGAIGELFF
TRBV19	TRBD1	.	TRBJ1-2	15	CASSISGGPNYGYTF
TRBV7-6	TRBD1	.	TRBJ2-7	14	CASSLTGKEGEQYF
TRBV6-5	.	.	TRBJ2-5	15	CASRVGTPERETQYF
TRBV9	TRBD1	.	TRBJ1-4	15	CASSAGQGNNEKLFF
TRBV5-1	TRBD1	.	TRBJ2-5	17	CASSLPPGTGAKETQYF
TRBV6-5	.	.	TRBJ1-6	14	CASMGTKNNSPLHF
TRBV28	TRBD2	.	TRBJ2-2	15	CASSPTSANTGELFF
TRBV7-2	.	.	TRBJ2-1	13	CASSLQGFNEQFF
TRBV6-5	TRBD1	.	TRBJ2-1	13	CATGDRGYNEQFF
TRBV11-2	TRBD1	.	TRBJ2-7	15	CASSIPGQGSYEQYF
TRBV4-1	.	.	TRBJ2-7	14	CASSPQAFSYEQYF
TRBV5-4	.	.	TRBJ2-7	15	CASSSRDTHSYEQYF
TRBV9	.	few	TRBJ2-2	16	CASSVEGWSDTGELFF
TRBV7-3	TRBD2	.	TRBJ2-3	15	CASSLSGRVADTQYF
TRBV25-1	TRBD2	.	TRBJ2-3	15	CASSGASGSTDTQYF
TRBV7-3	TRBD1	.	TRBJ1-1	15	CASSPGQFMNTEAFF
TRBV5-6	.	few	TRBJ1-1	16	CASSLGFERPDTEAFF
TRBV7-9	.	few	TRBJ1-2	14	CASRSEGSGYGYTF
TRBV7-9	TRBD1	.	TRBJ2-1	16	CASSENQLGQGVEQFF
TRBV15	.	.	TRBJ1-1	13	CATSRDPRTEAFF
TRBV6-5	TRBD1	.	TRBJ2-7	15	CATPRGTGEEGEQYF
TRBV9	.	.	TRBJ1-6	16	CASSGTPGVYNSPLHF
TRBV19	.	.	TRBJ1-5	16	CASSIVHLTVRQPQHF
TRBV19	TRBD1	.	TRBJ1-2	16	CASSMGTGTSMRGYTF
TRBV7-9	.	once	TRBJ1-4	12	CASSPRVEKLFF
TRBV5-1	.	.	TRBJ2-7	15	CASTQAGFLGGEQYF
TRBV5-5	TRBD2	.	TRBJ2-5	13	CASSSGRDETQYF
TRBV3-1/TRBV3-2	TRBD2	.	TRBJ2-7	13	CASSQGARGEQYF
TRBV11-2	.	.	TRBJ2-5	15	CASSLGSRRQETQYF
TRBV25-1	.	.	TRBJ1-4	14	CASSEDRTNEKLFF